One sample yielded the 10 T cell receptor beta chains listed below, sequenced in a study of cytomegalovirus exposure and HLA in healthy donors. Vbeta (60) and Jbeta (13) primers were used in the PCR. Data came from immunoSEQ multiplex PCR; TCRdb stores just in-frame clones and leaves some out. The sample shows 95,000 to 110,000 clones, around two thirds of them seen only once. Sequences were obtained from PBMCs. The receptors here all came from a woman aged 40 to 50 in good health and CMV-seropositive.

This chain uses TRBV5-6 with TRBJ2-1; 9 nucleotides align to TRBD1. CDR3 length equals 19 residues. The ends lost 5 bases at V and 5 bases at J; junction bases unmatched: 20. The germline V gene has CDR1 SGHDT and CDR2 YYEEEE. The CDR3 spells CASRAKSRDRVYQNNEQFF. CDR3 sequence (DNA): TGTGCCAGCAGAGCGAAGTCCCGGGACAGGGTATACCAAAACAATGAGCAGTTCTTC.

The chain carries TRBV27 and TRBJ1-4; perhaps TRBD1 as D (5 bases). Trimming left V 6 bases short and J 3 bases short, with 8 bases between. This CDR3 comprises 13 residues. Germline CDR1 MNHEY, CDR2 SMNVEV (reference sequence). Written as DNA, the CDR3 is TGTGCCAGCAGGACAGTCTCTAATGAAAAACTGTTTTTT. Protein sequence: CASRTVSNEKLFF.

This clone was counted a few times. The rearrangement joins TRBV4-2 to TRBJ1-2; maybe TRBD1 (5 bases). V was pared by 2 bases and J by 5 bases, with 18 bases between. CDR3 length equals 16 residues. Germline CDR1 is LGHNA and CDR2 is YNFKEQ. For the CDR3, the DNA is TGTGCCAGCAGCCAATTCGGCTCAGGGCAACTGTATGGCTACACCTTC. Translating it yields CASSQFGSGQLYGYTF.

The chain uses TRBV19 and TRBJ2-7; TRBD1 aligns across 11 bases. Germline trimming cut 3 bases from V and 4 bases from J; bases unmatched to any gene: 5. This CDR3 comprises 15 residues. The V gene's germline CDR1 is LNHDA and CDR2 SQIVND (reference sequence). The CDR3 DNA reads TGTGCCAGTAGTATGAGGGGACAGGGGGAATACGAGCAGTACTTC. Its translation is CASSMRGQGEYEQYF. The complete variable domain, with remaining parts taken from reference TRBV19 and TRBJ2-7, reads DGGITQSPKYLFRKEGQNVTLSCEQNLNHDAMYWYRQDPGQGLRLIYYSQIVNDFQKGDIAEGYSVSREKKESFPLTVTSAQKNPTAFYLCASSMRGQGEYEQYFGPGTRLTVT.

The chain is built from TRBV7-2 and TRBJ1-6; D is undetermined. The CDR3 consists of 14 residues. The V gene's germline CDR1 is SGHTA and CDR2 FQGNSA. V was shortened by 6 bases and J by 8 bases, with 14 bases between the two germline ends. The CDR3 region has the DNA TGTGCCAGCAGAATACTCAGGCCTGATTCACCCCTCCACTTT. Protein: CASRILRPDSPLHF.

The J gene is TRBJ1-4, the V gene TRBV4-1; the D is unclear. V was clipped by 4 bases and J by 0 bases, with 21 bases between them. The germline V gene has CDR1 MGHRA and CDR2 YSYEKL. This CDR3 is 19 amino acids long. Here the CDR3 reads CASSPNLWRASATNEKLFF. The CDR3 nucleotides are TGCGCCAGCAGCCCGAACCTCTGGAGGGCTTCAGCAACTAATGAAAAACTGTTTTTT.

This clone was observed a few times. This chain joins TRBV5-4 and TRBJ2-1, with 12 bases identical to TRBD1. The CDR3 extends over 14 amino acids. V lost 3 bases to trimming and J lost 8 bases; unmatched junction nucleotides: 3. Germline V CDR1 and CDR2: SGHNT, YYREEE (reference sequence). This chain's CDR3 is CASSSGTGGYEQFF. CDR3 in DNA: TGTGCCAGCAGCTCCGGGACAGGGGGCTATGAGCAGTTCTTC. Complete variable domain (other parts from reference TRBV5-4 and TRBJ2-1): ETGVTQSPTHLIKTRGQQVTLRCSSQSGHNTVSWYQQALGQGPQFIFQYYREEENGRGNFPPRFSGLQFPNYSSELNVNALELDDSALYLCASSSGTGGYEQFFGPGTRLTVL.

This chain uses TRBV29-1 with TRBJ1-1; TRBD1 aligns across 9 bases. V was clipped by 7 bases and J by 8 bases; unmatched bases: 11. The CDR3 extends over 13 amino acids. Germline V lookup: CDR1 SQVTM, CDR2 ANQGSEA. This chain's CDR3 is CSADRGYGVEAFF. CDR3 bases: TGCAGCGCGGACAGGGGCTATGGGGTAGAAGCTTTCTTT.

Comment on this clone: Mismatch with germline at one junction end may stem from a read error. CDR3 in amino acids: CASSGTGVRQPRHF. In nucleotides, the CDR3 is TGTGCCAGCAGTGGAACAGGGGTGAGGCAGCCCCGGCATTTT. The chain links TRBV25-1 to TRBJ1-5; 7 bases match TRBD1. The germline gives CDR1 MGHDK, CDR2 SYGVNS. CDR3 length: 14 amino acids.

This clone was counted once. The rearrangement links TRBV12-5 to TRBJ1-2; 7 bases match TRBD1. The J segment lost 8 bases and the V segment lost 5 bases, leaving 14 bases of the junction unmatched. The CDR3 consists of 15 residues. CDR1 is LGHNT and CDR2 is FRNRAP in the germline V gene. The CDR3 DNA reads as TGTGCTAGTGGTCTCGAGGGGCGACAGGGACAAGGCTACACCTTC. This codes for CASGLEGRQGQGYTF.